This paragraph reports one T cell receptor beta chain. This entry belongs to a study of blood T cell repertoires in COVID-19. Study in general: In each case, the material was cDNA or gDNA derived from T cells, B-cell-depleted T cells, or PBMCs.

In the original processing: Counts of nucleated cells, estimated from reference gene primer amplification, were obtained. Profiled with immunoSEQ multiplex PCR; TCRdb holds only in-frame clones, not every one. The DNA gave D and trimming, while V, J and clone size come from that table. The sample comprises tens of thousands of clones, roughly 88% of which are singletons, and 2.5% to 3% rests with the top ten. The CDR3 has 17 residues. The receptor was isolated from an elderly man with active or convalescent COVID-19. The chain couples TRBV21-1 to TRBJ2-5; the table's TRBD1 call for D was not verified on the DNA. TRBV21-1 is given as a pseudogene. Sequencing used peripheral blood. Here the CDR3 DNA reads TGTGCCAGCAGCTCAAGGGACAGACGAAGTGTGCAAGAGACCCAGTACTTC. Translated, it gives CASSSRDRRSVQETQYF.